One and the same sample provided the 18 T cell receptor beta chains below, sequenced in a study of early T cells in non-severe SARS-CoV-2 infection. TCRdb reanalysed the 5' RACE reads using MiXCR and keeps one entry per CDR3 protein. The sample lists approximately 45,000 distinct CDR3 sequences; around 6.1% were seen once. Sequencing was done on a sample of whole blood. The origin of the receptors is an adult who was a healthcare worker with PCR-confirmed SARS-CoV-2 infection or an uninfected control (not recorded which).

This clonotype has more than one count but fewer than ten. The chain carries TRBV24-1 and TRBJ1-5; the D is unclear. V dropped 4 bases and J dropped 2 bases, with 14 bases sitting between them. CDR3 length equals 16 residues. Germline V gene data show CDR1 as KGHDR and CDR2 as SFDVKD. The CDR3 here is CATSDKRWVGNQPQHF. The CDR3 nucleotides read TGTGCCACCAGTGACAAACGGTGGGTTGGCAATCAGCCCCAGCATTTT.

This clonotype was observed at least ten times. The rearrangement links TRBV7-6 to TRBJ2-3; maybe TRBD1 (7 bases). Germline lookup yields CDR1 SGHVS and CDR2 FNYEAQ. The CDR3 extends over 15 amino acids. V lost 5 bases and J 2 bases, leaving 14 bases between the germline ends. Here the CDR3 reads CASSQGGYDTDTQYF. In DNA form, the CDR3 reads TGTGCCAGCAGCCAGGGGGGTTATGACACAGATACGCAGTATTTT.

This clonotype was counted between two and nine times. The V and J genes are TRBV6-2 or TRBV6-3 and TRBJ2-1; 11 bases map to TRBD1. Germline CDR1 is MNHEY and CDR2 is SVGEGT. This CDR3 spans 14 amino acids. The ends lost 6 bases at V and 8 bases at J; junction bases unmatched: 6. For the CDR3, the DNA is TGTGCCAGCAGCGGACAGGGGGCACACGATGAGCAGTTCTTC. Translation gives CASSGQGAHDEQFF.

This chain connects TRBV7-2 to TRBJ2-2, with D maybe TRBD2 (5 bases). The V end lost 1 base, the J end lost 5 bases, and 14 bases lay between the germline ends. Germline lookup yields CDR1 SGHTA and CDR2 FQGNSA. The CDR3 is 16 amino acids. As DNA, the CDR3 is TGTGCCAGCAGCTTAGAATCGAGGGTACGGACCGGGGAGCTGTTTTTT. Protein product: CASSLESRVRTGELFF.

This clonotype was detected a few times. This rearrangement joins TRBV5-1 to TRBJ2-7, with 8 bases matching TRBD1. CDR1 is SGHRS, CDR2 YFSETQ, per germline. The trim removed 0 bases at V and 6 bases at J, leaving 5 bases unmatched. This CDR3 region has 14 residues. The CDR3 DNA reads as TGCGCCAGCAGCTTGGAAGGACAGGGCAGCGAGCAGTACTTC. The encoded protein is CASSLEGQGSEQYF.

This clonotype was recorded many times. The chain combines TRBV28 with TRBJ1-5, with D hard to call. V was clipped by 3 bases and J by 0 bases, with 6 bases between them. CDR3 length: 14 residues. The germline V gene has CDR1 MDHEN and CDR2 SYDVKM. The CDR3 DNA is TGTGCCAGCAGTTTCCAGATTAGCAATCAGCCCCAGCATTTT. It translates to CASSFQISNQPQHF.

The chain carries TRBV14 and TRBJ2-2; D is undetermined. CDR3 size: 13 residues. The V and J ends lost 1 base and 6 bases respectively, with 6 bases between them. Germline lookup yields CDR1 SGHDN and CDR2 FVKESK. The CDR3 DNA follows: TGTGCCAGCAGCCAAGTTTGGCCCGGGGAGCTGTTTTTT. Translated: CASSQVWPGELFF. Full variable domain (outside the CDR3, taken from reference TRBV14 and TRBJ2-2): EAGVTQFPSHSVIEKGQTVTLRCDPISGHDNLYWYRRVMGKEIKFLLHFVKESKQDESGMPNNRFLAERTGGTYSTLKVQPAELEDSGVYFCASSQVWPGELFFGEGSRLTVL.

The chain carries TRBV2 and TRBJ2-7, with TRBD1 matching 8 bases. This CDR3 is built from 15 residues. Germline V gene lookup returns CDR1 SNHLY and CDR2 FYNNEI. Germline trimming cut 5 bases from V and 2 bases from J; bases unmatched to any gene: 8. The CDR3 loop reads CASSRGTGTTYEQYF. CDR3 DNA sequence: TGTGCCAGCAGTCGCGGGACAGGAACGACCTACGAGCAGTACTTC.

This clonotype showed up just a few times. The J gene is TRBJ1-3, the V gene TRBV5-1, with D uncertain. Trimming shortened V by 0 bases and J by 0 bases, and 4 bases separated the two germline ends. The CDR3 sequence is 14 residues long. Germline lookup yields CDR1 SGHRS and CDR2 YFSETQ. In nucleotides, the CDR3 is TGCGCCAGCAGCTTGGAGGGCTCTGGAAACACCATATATTTT. Translating it yields CASSLEGSGNTIYF.

This clonotype is categorized as medium-sized. This sequence joins TRBV20-1 and TRBJ2-2; 12 nucleotides line up with TRBD1. Trimming cost V 0 bases and J 3 bases; bases outside gene matches: 2. Germline-derived CDR1 and CDR2 are DFQATT and SNEGSKA (reference sequence). This CDR3 region has 16 residues. The CDR3 region is CSARDGTGGDTGELFF. In DNA form, the CDR3 reads TGCAGTGCTAGAGATGGGACAGGGGGCGACACCGGGGAGCTGTTTTTT.

There are many counts of this clonotype. The genes are TRBV11-3 and TRBJ1-2; TRBD1 matches 8 bases. The CDR3 loop spans 16 amino acids. In germline, CDR1 is SGHNT, CDR2 YENEEA. V trimming: 5 bases; J trimming: 10 bases; junction bases outside the gene matches: 18. CDR3 amino acids: CASSMGKGQGIRFYTF. CDR3 in DNA: TGTGCCAGCAGCATGGGGAAAGGACAGGGCATTCGTTTCTACACCTTC. Combining the CDR3 with reference TRBV11-3 and TRBJ1-2 gives the whole variable domain EAGVVQSPRYKIIEKKQPVAFWCNPISGHNTLYWYLQNLGQGPELLIRYENEEAVDDSQLPKDRFSAERLKGVDSTLKIQPAELGDSAVYLCASSMGKGQGIRFYTFGSGTRLTVV.

This clonotype occurred many times. This rearrangement joins TRBV4-2 to TRBJ2-7, with TRBD1 matching over 9 bases. CDR3 length: 14 residues. CDR1 is LGHNA and CDR2 is YNFKEQ in the germline V gene. V lost 1 base, J lost 3 bases, and 1 base stayed unmatched. The DNA of the CDR3 is TGTGCCAGCAGCCAAGGACAGGGGGACTACGAGCAGTACTTC. It is translated as CASSQGQGDYEQYF.

By sample fraction, this clonotype is medium-sized. This rearrangement joins TRBV5-5 to TRBJ2-2; no firm D call. The CDR3 has 16 amino acids. Trimming removed 5 bases at V and 3 bases at J, with 17 bases between. Germline assignment: CDR1 SGHKS and CDR2 YYEKEE (reference sequence). The CDR3 DNA sequence: TGTGCCAGCAGACATGGGCTCAGTAGTTACACCGGGGAGCTGTTTTTT. The encoded protein is CASRHGLSSYTGELFF.

This clonotype was observed many times. The genes are TRBV10-3 and TRBJ2-1; TRBD2 might be the D (6 bases). The CDR3 is made up of 13 amino acids. Germline V gene sequence: CDR1 ENHRY, CDR2 SYGVKD. V was cut by 0 bases and J by 7 bases, with 7 bases left in between. In nucleotides, the CDR3 is TGTGCCATCAGTGAGTCGGGGGGAAATGAGCAGTTCTTC. This sequence encodes CAISESGGNEQFF.

This clonotype was detected a few times. The rearrangement links TRBV2 to TRBJ2-2, with D maybe TRBD2 (6 bases). There are 15 residues in the CDR3. V gave up 3 bases and J gave up 3 bases, with 11 bases separating them. Germline CDR1 and CDR2: SNHLY and FYNNEI. The CDR3 is CASSELGEDTGELFF. Here the CDR3 DNA reads TGTGCCAGCAGTGAGCTAGGGGAGGACACCGGGGAGCTGTTTTTT. Using reference TRBV2 and TRBJ2-2 for the parts outside the CDR3, the full variable domain is EPEVTQTPSHQVTQMGQEVILRCVPISNHLYFYWYRQILGQKVEFLVSFYNNEISEKSEIFDDQFSVERPDGSNFTLKIRSTKLEDSAMYFCASSELGEDTGELFFGEGSRLTVL.

This clonotype was observed many times. In DNA, the CDR3 is TGTGCCAGCAGTGTTGGACCCTACGAGCAGTACTTC. Translation gives CASSVGPYEQYF. The chain employs TRBV25-1 and TRBJ2-7; D remains ambiguous. Germline V gene data show CDR1 as MGHDK and CDR2 as SYGVNS. V gave up 4 bases and J gave up 2 bases, with 6 bases separating them. The CDR3 is made up of 12 amino acids.

This clonotype was found many times. This rearrangement joins TRBV10-3 to TRBJ2-7, with TRBD2 matching 7 bases. V lost 0 bases to trimming and J lost 6 bases; unmatched junction nucleotides: 8. Germline V lookup: CDR1 ENHRY, CDR2 SYGVKD. The CDR3 totals 15 residues. The DNA of the CDR3 is TGTGCCATCAGTGAGTCCTCCGGGACTACCTCCGAGCAGTACTTC. This encodes CAISESSGTTSEQYF.

The CDR3: CASSYGISDTEAFF. As DNA, the CDR3 is TGTGCCAGCAGTTACGGGATTTCGGACACTGAAGCTTTCTTT. This chain connects TRBV6-5 to TRBJ1-1, with D uncertain. Germline V gives CDR1 MNHEY, CDR2 SVGAGI. The germline V and J ends were trimmed by 2 bases and 3 bases, with 10 bases remaining between them. There are 14 residues in the CDR3.